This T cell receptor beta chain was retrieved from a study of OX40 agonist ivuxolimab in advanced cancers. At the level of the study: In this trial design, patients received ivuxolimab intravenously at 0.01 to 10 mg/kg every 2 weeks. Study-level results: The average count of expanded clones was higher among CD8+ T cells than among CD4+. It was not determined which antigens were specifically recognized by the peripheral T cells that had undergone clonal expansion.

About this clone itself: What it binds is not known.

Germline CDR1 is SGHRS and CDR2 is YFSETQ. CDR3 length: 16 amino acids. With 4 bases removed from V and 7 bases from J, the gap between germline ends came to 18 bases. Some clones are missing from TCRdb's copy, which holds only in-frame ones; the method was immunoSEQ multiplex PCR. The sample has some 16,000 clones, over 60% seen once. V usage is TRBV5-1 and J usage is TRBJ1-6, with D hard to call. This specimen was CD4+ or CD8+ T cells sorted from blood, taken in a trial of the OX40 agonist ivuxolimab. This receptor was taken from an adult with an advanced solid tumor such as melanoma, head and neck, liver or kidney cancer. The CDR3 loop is CASSAQIPTPNSPLHF. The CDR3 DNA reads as TGCGCCAGCAGCGCCCAGATCCCTACGCCCAATTCACCCCTCCACTTT.